Presented here are 15 T cell receptor beta chains from one specimen sequenced in a study of blood T cells in healthy people across ages. Combining a sample-barcoded 5' primer with a J-beta primer mix, a second PCR ran for 7 to 11 cycles. In TCRdb, the 5' RACE reads were re-called with MiXCR into one record per CDR3 protein. The sample yields around 900,000 distinct CDR3 sequences, just over 50% seen once. The sequenced material came from blood. Source of these receptors: a woman aged 55-70 years in good health.

The V gene is TRBV6-5, the J gene TRBJ1-4; tentatively, D is TRBD1 (6 bases). This CDR3 region has 18 residues. CDR1 MNHEY and CDR2 SVGAGI come from the germline V gene. The V gene lost 2 bases and the J gene lost 0 bases, with 16 bases spanning the gap. The CDR3 DNA follows: TGTGCCAGCAGTTACGTTCAGGGGCTGCCTGCAACTAATGAAAAACTGTTTTTT. It translates to CASSYVQGLPATNEKLFF.

This rearrangement joins TRBV20-1 to TRBJ2-3; tentative D call: TRBD2 (6 bases). Germline V gene lookup returns CDR1 DFQATT and CDR2 SNEGSKA (reference sequence). V dropped 0 bases and J dropped 4 bases, with 14 bases sitting between them. The CDR3 extends over 15 amino acids. CDR3 sequence reads: CSARDVAALPDTQYF. DNA for the CDR3: TGCAGTGCTAGAGACGTAGCGGCACTGCCAGATACGCAGTATTTT.

This clonotype was picked up one time. This chain uses TRBV20-1 with TRBJ1-1; no firm D call. This CDR3 comprises 12 residues. The germline gives CDR1 DFQATT, CDR2 SNEGSKA (reference sequence). Trimming shortened V by 2 bases and J by 1 base, and 5 bases separated the two germline ends. CDR3: CSARTRNTEAFF. The CDR3 nucleotides read TGCAGTGCTAGAACACGGAACACTGAAGCTTTCTTT.

This clonotype was observed many times. V usage is TRBV3-1 and J usage is TRBJ2-5; unclear D gene. V lost 1 base, J lost 5 bases, and 5 bases lay in between. The CDR3 contains 12 residues. Germline CDR1 LGHDT, CDR2 YNNKEL (reference sequence). The CDR3 DNA sequence: TGTGCCAGCAGCCAAGGCGTGGAGACCCAGTACTTC. This gives the protein CASSQGVETQYF.

This chain uses TRBV21-1 with TRBJ2-7; the table's D call, TRBD2, was not checked against the DNA. TRBV21-1 is assigned pseudogene status. The CDR3 extends over 19 amino acids. CDR3 residues: CASSKVSTSGRRSSYEQYF. CDR3 coding DNA: TGTGCCAGCAGCAAAGTCTCAACTAGCGGGAGGAGAAGCTCCTACGAGCAGTACTTC.

The CDR3: CASSTWTASNQPQHF. The CDR3 nucleotides are TGTGCCAGCAGCACCTGGACAGCTAGCAATCAGCCCCAGCATTTT. This chain connects TRBV7-2 to TRBJ1-5, with a possible D match to TRBD1 (6 bases). The CDR3 runs to 15 residues. V dropped 5 bases and J dropped 0 bases, with 11 bases sitting between them. Germline assignment: CDR1 SGHTA and CDR2 FQGNSA.

The V call is TRBV7-2, the J call TRBJ2-7, with D tentatively TRBD2 (5 bases). With 4 bases removed from V and 0 bases from J, the gap between germline ends came to 16 bases. This CDR3 region has 16 residues. Per germline, CDR1 SGHTA and CDR2 FQGNSA. The DNA for the CDR3 is TGTGCCAGCAGCTCTCCCACCAAGCGGAGCTCCTACGAGCAGTACTTC. Translation: CASSSPTKRSSYEQYF.

The chain links TRBV4-3 to TRBJ2-3; D ambiguous. Trimming took off 3 bases at V and 11 bases at J, with 15 bases between the two ends. The CDR3 consists of 13 residues. Germline V lookup: CDR1 LGHNA, CDR2 YSLEER. The CDR3 spells CASSHITSCRQYF. CDR3 coding DNA: TGCGCCAGCAGCCATATTACCAGTTGTAGGCAGTATTTT.

This rearrangement joins TRBV12-3 or TRBV12-4 to TRBJ2-4; 10 bases fit TRBD1. The DNA end lines up better with TRBJ2-7; the J call may be wrong. The CDR3 has 16 amino acids. The CDR3 coding sequence is TGTGCCAGCAGTTTAGCGCTCTGGGACAGGGGCAACGAGCAGTACTTC. Translated: CASSLALWDRGNEQYF.

This chain joins TRBV30 and TRBJ2-7; D is possibly TRBD1 (6 bases). Germline lookup yields CDR1 GTSNPN and CDR2 SVGIG (reference sequence). Trimming removed 4 bases at V and 4 bases at J, with 14 bases between. The CDR3 loop spans 13 amino acids. In DNA form, the CDR3 reads TGTGCCTGGAAGTTTTACAGGGAGTACGAGCAGTACTTC. This encodes CAWKFYREYEQYF.

As for this clonotype: At one of its ends the junction is not consistent with the germline gene, which may arise from a read error. The chain joins TRBV7-2 to TRBJ1-1, with D perhaps matching TRBD1 (6 bases). This CDR3 comprises 14 residues. Looked up from germline, CDR1 is SGHTA and CDR2 is FQGNSA. The CDR3 region has the DNA TGTGCCAGCAGCGTAGCTGGGGGGCCCACTGAAGCTTTCTTT. Translation gives CASSVAGGPTEAFF.

The CDR3: CASSFYVGWSDEQYF. CDR3 in DNA: TGTGCCAGCAGCTTTTATGTCGGGTGGTCCGACGAGCAGTACTTC. This sequence joins TRBV7-2 and TRBJ2-5; D is undetermined. The J call is in doubt because the DNA end fits TRBJ2-7 better. The CDR3 is 15 amino acids. Germline V CDR1 and CDR2: SGHTA, FQGNSA.

This chain joins TRBV12-3 or TRBV12-4 and TRBJ2-3, with 7 bases that match TRBD2. This CDR3 is built from 13 residues. Trimming cost V 4 bases and J 7 bases; bases outside gene matches: 5. The CDR3 region has the DNA TGTGCCAGCAGTTCCCGGGGAGGGAATACGCAGTATTTT. This sequence encodes CASSSRGGNTQYF.

This clonotype has a handful of counts. The chain has TRBV5-5 and TRBJ2-5, with D uncertain. This CDR3 has 14 residues. Germline lookup yields CDR1 SGHKS and CDR2 YYEKEE (reference sequence). V was pared by 4 bases and J by 3 bases, with 13 bases between. The CDR3 DNA follows: TGTGCCAGCAGCCAGTACATTGGCGAAGAGACCCAGTACTTC. The encoded protein is CASSQYIGEETQYF.

As to this clonotype: The germline gene is not matched at one end of the junction; a read error may be the cause. The genes are TRBV7-7 and TRBJ2-7; D uncertain. This CDR3 is built from 13 residues. Germline CDR1 SSHAT, CDR2 FNYEAQ (reference sequence). The CDR3 loop is CVSSPGPTREQYF. The CDR3 region has the DNA TGTGTCAGCAGCCCGGGCCCTACTCGGGAGCAGTACTTC.